A selection of T cell receptor beta chains follows, all from one sample in a study of blood T cell repertoires in COVID-19. Sequencing was performed with immunoSEQ multiplex PCR; in TCRdb, only in-frame clones are kept and a portion is missing. Among about 200,000 clones, over 80% were seen once, and the ten largest hold 27%. The sequenced material came from peripheral blood. The receptors come from a middle-aged man with acute or convalescent COVID-19. The CDR3 runs from the conserved cysteine through the conserved F or W. A D gene is named only where the DNA matches it firmly. Part of the rows lack a size; the others show once, few, many or a class for expanded clones.

j_call,clone_size,v_call,d_call,cdr3_nt,cdr3_aa
TRBJ2-3,.,TRBV24-1,TRBD2,TGTGCCACCAGTGATGCCACCGGGACTAGCGGTTCAGATACGCAGTATTTT,CATSDATGTSGSDTQYF
TRBJ2-7,.,TRBV5-5,.,TGTGCCAGCGGACTGTCGGGGAAGGGCTACGAGCAGTACTTC,CASGLSGKGYEQYF
TRBJ2-3,once,TRBV5-4,.,TGTGCCAGCAGTCCGGTGGGTAGCGGCACAGATACGCAGTATTTT,CASSPVGSGTDTQYF
TRBJ1-4,.,TRBV5-6,TRBD1,TGTGCCAGCAGCCGGGGTCCTACAGGGGGCACTAATGAAAAACTGTTTTTT,CASSRGPTGGTNEKLFF
TRBJ2-3,.,TRBV3-1/TRBV3-2,TRBD2,TGTGCCAGCGCCCAACTAGCGGGAGAAGCAGATACGCAGTATTTT,CASAQLAGEADTQYF
TRBJ2-7,.,TRBV30,TRBD2,TGTGCCTGGAGTTATGCGGGACTAGCGGGAGGCCGCTACGAGCAGTACTTC,CAWSYAGLAGGRYEQYF
TRBJ1-6,.,TRBV6-6,.,TGTGCCAGCAGTCGAGAGGTGTCGTATAATTCACCCCTCCACTTT,CASSREVSYNSPLHF
TRBJ1-6,.,TRBV3-1/TRBV3-2,TRBD1,TGTGCCAGCAGCCTCGCCCTTCGGACAGGGGATAATTCACCCCTCCACTTT,CASSLALRTGDNSPLHF
TRBJ2-3,.,TRBV19,.,TGTGCCAGCTCGAGGAGCGGAGTAAGCACAGATACGCAGTATTTT,CASSRSGVSTDTQYF
TRBJ1-1,.,TRBV19,.,TGTGCCAGTAGTATACCGACTTACAGGGAGAAGGACACTGAAGCTTTCTTT,CASSIPTYREKDTEAFF
TRBJ1-1,few,TRBV7-2,.,TGTGCCAGCAGTGGGCACCCCATGAACACTGAAGCTTTCTTT,CASSGHPMNTEAFF
TRBJ2-5,.,TRBV29-1,.,TGCAGCGAAACTGAGACGGGTCAAGAGACCCAGTACTTC,CSETETGQETQYF
TRBJ1-1,.,TRBV19,.,TGTGCCAGTAGTAGGGGCCCCTTGGGGACTGAAGCTTTCTTT,CASSRGPLGTEAFF
TRBJ2-7,.,TRBV5-6,.,TGTGCCAGCAGCCCGGGTGGTAGTCCACCCTACGAGCAGTACTTC,CASSPGGSPPYEQYF
TRBJ2-2,.,TRBV6-6,.,TGTGCCAGCAGTAGGCTAGGGGGGGCTGGCACCGGGGAGCTGTTTTTT,CASSRLGGAGTGELFF
TRBJ1-6,.,TRBV7-2,.,TGTGCCAGCAGCTTAAAGTCTAGCGGGCATAATTCACCCCTCCACTTT,CASSLKSSGHNSPLHF
TRBJ2-7,.,TRBV29-1,TRBD2,TGCAGCGTTGAGGGACTAGCGGGAGCCGAGCAGTACTTC,CSVEGLAGAEQYF
TRBJ2-5,.,TRBV19,TRBD1,TGTGCCAGTAGTAGCCCTGGGACAGGGGGCGGGGAGACCCAGTACTTC,CASSSPGTGGGETQYF
TRBJ2-7,.,TRBV28,.,TGTGCCAGCAGTTTGCCCTACTACGAGCAGTACTTC,CASSLPYYEQYF
TRBJ1-1,.,TRBV12-3/TRBV12-4,.,TGTGCCAGCAGTTTAGGGCGGGCGACTGAAGCTTTCTTT,CASSLGRATEAFF
TRBJ2-2,.,TRBV7-3,TRBD2,TGTGCCAGCAGCCGTGCTATGGCGGGAGTTGGCACCGGGGAGCTGTTTTTT,CASSRAMAGVGTGELFF